The 27 T cell receptor beta chains given below trace back to one sample, sequenced in a study of T cells after yellow fever vaccination. TCRdb processed the 5' RACE reads anew with MiXCR; each CDR3 protein has one entry. The sample has 13,000 to 15,000 distinct CDR3 sequences, under 7.5% seen once. This specimen was PBMCs, either bulk or a sorted T-cell subset (CD4+, CD8+, memory, or dextramer-sorted; not recorded which), taken on the day of the yellow fever booster vaccination. All receptors come from a young man who received the YFV17D yellow fever vaccine.

Relative to its sample, this clonotype is medium-sized. J is TRBJ2-2 and V is TRBV11-2, with D perhaps TRBD2 (6 bases). The CDR3 has 14 residues. CDR1 and CDR2 from the germline V gene are SGHAT and FQNNGV. V lost 2 bases, J lost 5 bases, and 9 bases lay in between. The CDR3 spells CASSLRRGTGELFF. The CDR3 nucleotides are TGTGCCAGCAGCTTACGGAGGGGTACCGGGGAGCTGTTTTTT.

By share, this clonotype ranks as medium-sized (0.01 to 0.1%). The chain links TRBV5-4 to TRBJ2-1; D is uncertain. CDR1 and CDR2 (germline): SGHNT, YYREEE (reference sequence). The V end lost 0 bases, the J end lost 5 bases, and 12 bases lay between the germline ends. The CDR3 is made up of 15 amino acids. In nucleotides, the CDR3 is TGTGCCAGCAGCTTGGTGGGCCACGTTAACAATGAGCAGTTCTTC. Protein product: CASSLVGHVNNEQFF.

This rearrangement joins TRBV5-1 to TRBJ2-3; tentative D call: TRBD2 (6 bases). Trimming removed 6 bases from V and 2 bases from J, with 16 bases in between. CDR3 size: 15 residues. CDR1 and CDR2 from the germline V gene are SGHRS and YFSETQ. The chain's CDR3 is CASKSVADTTDTQYF. CDR3 coding DNA: TGCGCCAGCAAGTCGGTAGCGGATACCACAGATACGCAGTATTTT.

Many counts were recorded for this clonotype. The chain is built from TRBV12-3 or TRBV12-4 and TRBJ2-6, with 11 nucleotides matching TRBD2. This CDR3 contains 23 residues. With V trimmed by 3 bases and J by 0 bases, 19 bases remained unmatched. The CDR3 loop is CASSFLDRVNLAGGSSGANVLTF. In nucleotides, the CDR3 is TGTGCCAGCAGTTTTTTGGACAGGGTTAACCTAGCGGGGGGCAGCTCTGGGGCCAACGTCCTGACTTTC.

This clonotype came up many times. J is TRBJ2-3 and V is TRBV6-1; 11 bases fit TRBD1. CDR3 size: 18 residues. The V gene's germline CDR1 is MNHNS and CDR2 SASEGT. After removal of 10 bases from V and 2 bases from J, the junction contained 17 bases not matched to a gene. The CDR3 here is CATSGQGAASGDTDTQYF. In DNA, the CDR3 is TGTGCCACCTCCGGACAGGGGGCGGCTAGCGGGGACACAGATACGCAGTATTTT.

In its sample, this clonotype ranks as medium-sized. The chain links TRBV10-2 to TRBJ2-1; the D is unclear. Germline V CDR1 and CDR2: WSHSY, SAAADI. The V gene lost 2 bases and the J gene lost 8 bases, with 10 bases spanning the gap. CDR3 length: 13 amino acids. The DNA for the CDR3 is TGCGCCAGCAGTGAGATACAGACCCATGAGCAGTTCTTC. Its protein is CASSEIQTHEQFF.

This clonotype was counted many times. The genes are TRBV7-9 and TRBJ1-5; D gene ambiguous. The CDR3 is 13 amino acids. V was clipped by 4 bases and J by 11 bases, with 15 bases between them. Germline-derived CDR1 and CDR2 are SEHNR and FQNEAQ (reference sequence). This CDR3 is CASSSGWELAQHF. The CDR3 nucleotides are TGTGCCAGCAGCTCGGGGTGGGAGTTGGCCCAGCATTTT.

The sample holds many counts of this clonotype. This chain joins TRBV5-4 and TRBJ2-3; 8 bases fit TRBD1. The CDR3 is 15 residues long. Germline V gene data show CDR1 as SGHNT and CDR2 as YYREEE (reference sequence). V dropped 0 bases and J dropped 4; count of bases not matched to a gene: 4. The DNA of the CDR3 is TGTGCCAGCAGCTTGGCCCCAGGGGGCGCAGATACGCAGTATTTT. It codes for CASSLAPGGADTQYF.

The sample holds many counts of this clonotype. The chain is built from TRBV7-2 and TRBJ2-1, with D uncertain. This CDR3 contains 15 residues. The V gene's germline CDR1 is SGHTA and CDR2 FQGNSA. The V end was cut by 3 bases, the J end by 0 bases, with 9 bases between. In DNA, the CDR3 is TGTGCCAGCAGCTTTATCGAGAGCTCCTACAATGAGCAGTTCTTC. This translates into CASSFIESSYNEQFF.

This clonotype was counted many times. V is TRBV7-3 and J is TRBJ2-1, with 8 bases matching TRBD2. CDR3 length equals 14 residues. Trimming cost V 7 bases and J 0 bases; bases outside gene matches: 2. CDR1 and CDR2 from the germline V gene are SGHTA and FQGTGA. CDR3 DNA sequence: TGTGCCAGCACGGCGGGGGGCTCCTACAATGAGCAGTTCTTC. Translation: CASTAGGSYNEQFF.

This clonotype was seen ten or more times. The chain uses TRBV9 and TRBJ2-2; 7 bases agree with TRBD2. J gave up 5 bases and V 0 bases, and 7 bases lay outside the gene matches. CDR1 and CDR2 (germline): SGDLS, YYNGEE. CDR3 length: 16 residues. CDR3 region: CASSVAPSGGTGELFF. Written as DNA, the CDR3 is TGTGCCAGCAGCGTAGCTCCCTCGGGGGGTACCGGGGAGCTGTTTTTT.

In this sample, this clonotype turned up many times. The chain carries TRBV28 and TRBJ1-6; D is unclear. The V and J ends lost 6 bases and 13 bases respectively, with 16 bases between them. This CDR3 region has 13 residues. Germline V gene lookup returns CDR1 MDHEN and CDR2 SYDVKM. The CDR3 DNA is TGTGCCAGCAGCCGACTCCGGGGAAGGCCCCTCCACTTT. Protein sequence: CASSRLRGRPLHF.

This clonotype was detected ten times or more. Relative to the germline gene, one junction end is altered; a read error may explain this. This sequence joins TRBV11-3 and TRBJ2-1; either TRBD1 or TRBD2 may supply D (5 bases each). This CDR3 contains 15 residues. The V gene's germline CDR1 is SGHNT and CDR2 YENEEA. DNA for the CDR3: TGTGCCAGCAGTTTAGGGGCAGCGGCCTACAATGAGCAGTTCTTC. Translation: CASSLGAAAYNEQFF. The full variable domain, its missing parts supplied by reference TRBV11-3 and TRBJ2-1, is EAGVVQSPRYKIIEKKQPVAFWCNPISGHNTLYWYLQNLGQGPELLIRYENEEAVDDSQLPKDRFSAERLKGVDSTLKIQPAELGDSAVYLCASSLGAAAYNEQFFGPGTRLTVL.

This clonotype was seen at least ten times. The genes are TRBV5-4 and TRBJ1-6; D might be TRBD1 (5 bases). Germline-derived CDR1 and CDR2 are SGHNT and YYREEE (reference sequence). The CDR3 is made up of 15 amino acids. V lost 3 bases and J lost 6, with 13 bases in between. Here the CDR3 DNA reads TGTGCCAGCAGCTCCTTGACAGTCGCTAATTCACCCCTCCACTTT. Translated: CASSSLTVANSPLHF.

This clonotype appeared many times. CDR3 loop: CASSRGRPAYEQYV. DNA for the CDR3: TGTGCCAGCAGCCGGGGACGGCCCGCCTACGAGCAGTACGTC. The chain carries TRBV13 and TRBJ2-7; D is perhaps TRBD1 or TRBD2 (5 bases each). The germline V gene encodes CDR1 PRHDT and CDR2 FYEKMQ (reference sequence). Trimming pared 5 bases from V and 2 bases from J, leaving 13 bases between. The CDR3 has 14 amino acids.

This clonotype has a count of ten or more. The chain couples TRBV5-4 to TRBJ1-2, with 10 nucleotides matching TRBD1. This CDR3 comprises 15 residues. The trim removed 4 bases at V and 4 bases at J, leaving 7 bases unmatched. Per germline, CDR1 SGHNT and CDR2 YYREEE (reference sequence). This chain's CDR3 is CASSAGQGPFYGYTF. The CDR3 bases are TGTGCCAGCAGCGCGGGACAGGGGCCTTTCTATGGCTACACCTTC.

This clonotype was observed many times. This chain joins TRBV6-2 or TRBV6-3 and TRBJ1-1; 8 bases line up with TRBD1. V lost 2 bases to trimming and J lost 4 bases; unmatched junction nucleotides: 9. CDR1 and CDR2 (germline): MNHEY, SVGEGT. The CDR3 has 16 amino acids. CDR3 coding DNA: TGTGCCAGCAGTTACGACCTGACAGGGGAGGCCACTGAAGCTTTCTTT. This translates into CASSYDLTGEATEAFF.

This clonotype was observed many times. This chain joins TRBV6-5 and TRBJ2-1; the D is unclear. This CDR3 is 14 amino acids long. Between the trimmed V and J ends, which lost 5 bases and 6 bases, there was a span of 14 bases. Looked up from germline, CDR1 is MNHEY and CDR2 is SVGAGI. CDR3 protein: CASSVPSISNEQFF. Written as DNA, the CDR3 is TGTGCCAGCAGTGTCCCCTCAATTTCCAATGAGCAGTTCTTC.

This clonotype was seen ten or more times. This chain links TRBV12-3 or TRBV12-4 with TRBJ1-6; D unresolved. With 7 bases removed from V and 2 bases from J, the gap between germline ends came to 9 bases. The CDR3 consists of 14 residues. In DNA form, the CDR3 reads TGTGCCAGCACCCCTACCCCCTATAATTCACCCCTCCACTTT. Amino acid sequence: CASTPTPYNSPLHF.

In this sample, this clonotype is medium-sized. This chain links TRBV5-1 with TRBJ2-6; the D is unclear. CDR1 is SGHRS and CDR2 is YFSETQ in the germline V gene. V dropped 8 bases and J dropped 0 bases, with 6 bases sitting between them. This CDR3 spans 13 amino acids. The CDR3 loop is CASRDSGANVLTF. In DNA form, the CDR3 reads TGCGCCAGTCGAGACTCTGGGGCCAACGTCCTGACTTTC.

The chain is built from TRBV20-1 and TRBJ2-1; D is undetermined. This CDR3 comprises 14 residues. Germline values: CDR1 DFQATT, CDR2 SNEGSKA (reference sequence). V lost 2 bases and J 2 bases, leaving 10 bases between the germline ends. The CDR3 loop is CSARTESAYNEQFF. Here the CDR3 DNA reads TGCAGTGCTAGAACCGAGTCCGCCTACAATGAGCAGTTCTTC.

This clonotype has ten or more counts. This chain connects TRBV24-1 to TRBJ1-2; tentatively, D is TRBD1 (5 bases). Per germline, CDR1 KGHDR and CDR2 SFDVKD. This CDR3 spans 13 amino acids. Deletions cut 4 bases from V and 4 bases from J, with 9 bases between. The CDR3 reads CATSDGTGYGYTF. The CDR3 DNA reads as TGTGCCACCAGTGACGGTACAGGCTATGGCTACACCTTC.

This clonotype was observed many times. The V and J genes are TRBV18 and TRBJ2-5; 7 positions agree with TRBD1. V was pared by 5 bases and J by 1 base, with 4 bases of the junction left unmatched. The CDR3 has 14 residues. Germline values: CDR1 KGHSH, CDR2 LQKENI. CDR3 in amino acids: CASSNGTAQETQYF. CDR3 coding DNA: TGTGCCAGCTCAAACGGGACAGCCCAAGAGACCCAGTACTTC.

This clonotype showed up many times. The chain joins TRBV7-2 to TRBJ1-4, with unresolved D. Germline lookup yields CDR1 SGHTA and CDR2 FQGNSA. CDR3 size: 14 residues. Between the trimmed V and J ends, which lost 2 bases and 4 bases, there was a span of 8 bases. The CDR3 loop reads CASSLSWINEKLFF. The CDR3 coding sequence is TGTGCCAGCAGCTTATCGTGGATTAATGAAAAACTGTTTTTT.

This clonotype came up many times. J is TRBJ2-5 and V is TRBV4-2; the match to TRBD1 covers 7 bases. This CDR3 contains 18 residues. Germline loops: CDR1 LGHNA, CDR2 YNFKEQ. After removal of 0 bases from V and 4 bases from J, the junction contained 14 bases not matched to a gene. CDR3 region: CASSQDGEGALQAETQYF. CDR3 DNA: TGTGCCAGCAGCCAAGATGGTGAGGGGGCTCTGCAAGCAGAGACCCAGTACTTC.

This clonotype occurred many times. V is TRBV2 and J is TRBJ1-6; D is possibly TRBD1 (6 bases). V lost 4 bases, J lost 6 bases, and 10 bases lay in between. Germline V gene sequence: CDR1 SNHLY, CDR2 FYNNEI. The CDR3 sequence is 14 residues long. CDR3 sequence: CASSAGQSNSPLHF. The CDR3 bases are TGTGCCAGCAGTGCGGGACAATCTAATTCACCCCTCCACTTT.

This clonotype was seen at least ten times. The chain recombines TRBV10-3 with TRBJ2-3; D is undetermined. This CDR3 region has 15 residues. Germline CDR1 and CDR2: ENHRY and SYGVKD. V was trimmed by 6 bases and J by 0 bases, leaving 13 bases between them. CDR3 DNA sequence: TGTGCCATCAGGAATTACCCGACGAGCACAGATACGCAGTATTTT. It encodes CAIRNYPTSTDTQYF.